Listed below are T cell receptor beta chains from one sample, sequenced in a study of regulatory and conventional T cells in RAG deficiency. TCRdb's table, derived via immunoSEQ multiplex PCR, lists solely in-frame clones and lacks some. The data hold about 30,000 clones, with 90% to 95% observed a single time. The same sample was also used in a study of regulatory T cells.

Specimen: CD25- CD4+ T cells sorted from blood. These receptors were taken from a human donor in good health. The CDR3 runs from the conserved cysteine through the conserved F or W. The order of the fields is D gene, J gene, V gene, clone size, CDR3 DNA, CDR3 protein. The D gene is left open where the match is weak. A row's size may be missing; if present it is once, few, many or a size class.

d_gene: TRBD1
j_gene: TRBJ1-3
v_gene: TRBV6-1
abundance: NA
CDR3nt: TGTGCCAGCAGAGGGGGACAGCCCTCTGGAAACACCATATATTTT
CDR3aa: CASRGGQPSGNTIYF

d_gene: TRBD2
j_gene: TRBJ2-3
v_gene: TRBV25-1
abundance: NA
CDR3nt: TGTGCCAGCAGTGAATGGGGGCTAGCGGGGGGAAATACGCAGTATTTT
CDR3aa: CASSEWGLAGGNTQYF

d_gene: NA
j_gene: TRBJ2-1
v_gene: TRBV11-1
abundance: NA
CDR3nt: TGTGCCAGCAGCTTAAGGGCCCTAGGGGGTAATGAGCAGTTCTTC
CDR3aa: CASSLRALGGNEQFF

d_gene: NA
j_gene: TRBJ2-6
v_gene: TRBV14
abundance: NA
CDR3nt: TGTGCCAGCAGCCAAGGGGCAGGGAAGATCTCTGGGGCCAACGTCCTGACTTTC
CDR3aa: CASSQGAGKISGANVLTF

d_gene: NA
j_gene: TRBJ1-4
v_gene: TRBV2
abundance: NA
CDR3nt: TGTGCCAGCAGTCCGATCCGCCGGGGTGAAAAACTGTTTTTT
CDR3aa: CASSPIRRGEKLFF

d_gene: TRBD1
j_gene: TRBJ1-6
v_gene: TRBV9
abundance: NA
CDR3nt: TGTGCCAGCAGCGTAGAGGGGACAGGGACAGCGCCCCTCCACTTT
CDR3aa: CASSVEGTGTAPLHF

d_gene: NA
j_gene: TRBJ1-1
v_gene: TRBV7-3
abundance: once
CDR3nt: TGTGCCAGCAGCTTAATCTTGAGCCCCAGCGCTGAAGCTTTCTTT
CDR3aa: CASSLILSPSAEAFF

d_gene: NA
j_gene: TRBJ1-5
v_gene: TRBV7-2
abundance: NA
CDR3nt: TGTGCCAGCAGCCCAGGATCCAATCAGCCCCAGCATTTT
CDR3aa: CASSPGSNQPQHF

d_gene: NA
j_gene: TRBJ1-4
v_gene: TRBV10-3
abundance: few
CDR3nt: TGTGCCATCAGAGGGGGTGATAATGAAAAACTGTTTTTT
CDR3aa: CAIRGGDNEKLFF

d_gene: TRBD2
j_gene: TRBJ2-3
v_gene: TRBV19
abundance: NA
CDR3nt: TGTGCCAGTAGTACCAGGGGTAGCGGGGGCATCACAGATACGCAGTATTTT
CDR3aa: CASSTRGSGGITDTQYF